The next 23 T cell receptor beta chains were all read from a single sample in a study of blood T cell repertoires in COVID-19. Measured with immunoSEQ multiplex PCR; TCRdb has only the in-frame clones, and not every one. The sample lists fewer than 90,000 clones, about 95% occurring once. The specimen was peripheral blood. The receptors were sampled from a human donor with active COVID-19. The donor label of this sample is uncertain.

This clone appeared a single time. The gene calls are TRBV5-4 and TRBJ1-6, with a possible D match to TRBD1 (6 bases). V was cut by 8 bases and J by 5 bases, with 14 bases left in between. The germline gives CDR1 SGHNT, CDR2 YYREEE (reference sequence). CDR3 length equals 14 residues. The CDR3 region is CASSKPGDNSPLHF. The CDR3 nucleotides read TGTGCCAGTTCGAAACCAGGGGATAATTCACCCCTCCACTTT.

The gene calls are TRBV28 and TRBJ2-7, with 8 bases lining up with TRBD2. Germline V gene lookup returns CDR1 MDHEN and CDR2 SYDVKM. The V gene end was trimmed by 5 bases and the J gene end by 6 bases; junction bases not matched to a gene: 9. This CDR3 has 14 amino acids. The CDR3 loop is CASSPSAGVLEQYF. In nucleotides, the CDR3 is TGTGCCAGCAGTCCCTCAGCGGGAGTTCTCGAGCAGTACTTC.

The rearrangement uses TRBV4-1 and TRBJ2-3; a weak D match, TRBD2 (5 bases). Deletions cut 4 bases from V and 6 bases from J, with 26 bases between. CDR3 length equals 18 residues. The germline V gene encodes CDR1 MGHRA and CDR2 YSYEKL. Here the CDR3 DNA reads TGCGCCAGCAGCCCCCGGGGAGCCGACGGGTTTGTTGGGGATACGCAGTATTTT. This gives the protein CASSPRGADGFVGDTQYF.

This chain uses TRBV18 with TRBJ1-5, with TRBD1 as a possible D gene (5 bases). The CDR3 has 15 amino acids. Deletions cut 3 bases from V and 1 base from J, with 10 bases between. The germline V gene encodes CDR1 KGHSH and CDR2 LQKENI. CDR3 sequence (DNA): TGTGCCAGCTCACCGTTTCAGGGAAGCAATCAGCCCCAGCATTTT. This encodes CASSPFQGSNQPQHF.

This clone was recorded a few times. The gene calls are TRBV2 and TRBJ2-7; possible D gene TRBD2, 6 bases. CDR3 length: 15 amino acids. Germline CDR1 and CDR2: SNHLY and FYNNEI. The V gene lost 1 base and the J gene lost 1 base, with 11 bases spanning the gap. CDR3 residues: CASSEERAVSYEQYF. The CDR3 bases are TGTGCCAGCAGTGAAGAGCGGGCAGTTTCCTACGAGCAGTACTTC.

The V and J genes are TRBV5-4 and TRBJ2-5; 9 nucleotides line up with TRBD1. The ends lost 4 bases at V and 4 bases at J; junction bases unmatched: 11. This CDR3 has 16 residues. Germline V CDR1 and CDR2: SGHNT, YYREEE (reference sequence). The CDR3 DNA sequence: TGTGCCAGCAGCAGCCGGGACAGGGAAATGGGAGAGACCCAGTACTTC. The encoded protein is CASSSRDREMGETQYF.

V gene TRBV7-9 combines with J gene TRBJ2-5, with 7 bases that match TRBD1. J was trimmed by 2 bases and V by 1 base; bases with no gene match: 4. Germline V gene lookup returns CDR1 SEHNR and CDR2 FQNEAQ (reference sequence). This CDR3 is 15 amino acids long. The CDR3 reads CASSLVGTDQETQYF. The DNA of the CDR3 is TGTGCCAGCAGCTTAGTAGGGACAGATCAAGAGACCCAGTACTTC.

The J gene is TRBJ1-2, the V gene TRBV3-1 (or the pseudogene TRBV3-2); 8 nucleotides match TRBD1. The V and J ends lost 1 base and 7 bases, in that order; junction bases with no gene match: 5. CDR1 LGHDT and CDR2 YNNKEL come from the germline V gene (reference sequence). CDR3 length equals 14 residues. In DNA, the CDR3 is TGTGCCAGCAGCCAAGGGACAGGGAGCCCTGGCTACACCTTC. This gives the protein CASSQGTGSPGYTF.

The chain has TRBV15 and TRBJ2-2; possibly TRBD2 for D (5 bases). Germline V gives CDR1 LNHNV, CDR2 YYDKDF (reference sequence). The CDR3 sequence is 15 residues long. V was cut by 3 bases and J by 4 bases, with 12 bases left in between. CDR3 sequence (DNA): TGTGCCACCAGCAGTGTCGAGGGCGGCACCGGGGAGCTGTTTTTT. Translated, it gives CATSSVEGGTGELFF.

The chain couples TRBV19 to TRBJ1-3; possible D gene TRBD1, 5 bases. Germline V gene lookup returns CDR1 LNHDA and CDR2 SQIVND (reference sequence). The CDR3 is 16 residues long. V lost 3 bases to trimming and J lost 2 bases, with 14 bases between them. The CDR3 nucleotides read TGTGCCAGTAGTATTGGCGGGGCAGGGACTGGAAACACCATATATTTT. It is translated as CASSIGGAGTGNTIYF.

The table lists this clone with a count of one. V and J are TRBV9 and TRBJ2-3, with 15 bases identical to TRBD2. The CDR3 spans 18 residues. Germline CDR1 reads SGDLS; CDR2 reads YYNGEE. V dropped 3 bases and J dropped 3; count of bases not matched to a gene: 8. This CDR3 reads CASSARGTSGGKTDTQYF. The CDR3 nucleotides are TGTGCCAGCAGCGCCCGTGGGACTAGCGGGGGGAAAACAGATACGCAGTATTTT.

The chain links TRBV12-3 or TRBV12-4 to TRBJ2-5, with a weak D call TRBD1 (6 bases). CDR3 length equals 13 residues. Trimming took off 3 bases at V and 4 bases at J, with 9 bases between the two ends. The CDR3 loop is CASSLAGAETQYF. The CDR3 DNA reads TGTGCCAGCAGTTTGGCAGGGGCAGAGACCCAGTACTTC.

This chain links TRBV11-3 with TRBJ2-7; 8 bases are a match to TRBD1. CDR1 and CDR2 (germline): SGHNT, YENEEA. This CDR3 contains 12 residues. V shed 6 bases, J shed 3 bases, and the junction held 1 base outside the gene matches. The CDR3 nucleotides are TGTGCCAGCAGTACAGGGGGCTACGAGCAGTACTTC. Residues: CASSTGGYEQYF.

A single count supports this clone. The chain has TRBV6-5 and TRBJ2-3; possible D gene TRBD1, 6 bases. The CDR3 has 12 amino acids. The ends were cut back, 5 bases at V and 4 bases at J, with 7 bases in the middle. Germline-derived CDR1 and CDR2 are MNHEY and SVGAGI. CDR3 protein: CASSTGSDTQYF. CDR3 DNA: TGTGCCAGCAGTACAGGGTCAGATACGCAGTATTTT.

This clone was seen only a few times. The V and J genes are TRBV7-6 and TRBJ2-6; TRBD2 matches 10 bases. Germline CDR1 SGHVS, CDR2 FNYEAQ. The V gene end was trimmed by 6 bases and the J gene end by 3 bases; junction bases not matched to a gene: 17. The CDR3 length is 20 residues. The CDR3 sequence: CASREKGGIAGGLGANVLTF. Here the CDR3 DNA reads TGTGCCAGCAGGGAGAAGGGGGGAATAGCGGGAGGTCTTGGGGCCAACGTCCTGACTTTC.

V usage is TRBV2 and J usage is TRBJ2-7; TRBD1 aligns across 9 bases. The J segment lost 1 base and the V segment lost 7 bases, leaving 5 bases of the junction unmatched. Germline assignment: CDR1 SNHLY and CDR2 FYNNEI. The CDR3 has 14 residues. The CDR3 reads CASKGGTGSYEQYF. The DNA of the CDR3 is TGTGCCAGCAAAGGGGGGACAGGGTCCTACGAGCAGTACTTC. Looking up the rest from reference TRBV2 and TRBJ2-7 gives the full variable domain: EPEVTQTPSHQVTQMGQEVILRCVPISNHLYFYWYRQILGQKVEFLVSFYNNEISEKSEIFDDQFSVERPDGSNFTLKIRSTKLEDSAMYFCASKGGTGSYEQYFGPGTRLTVT.

The V call is TRBV9, the J call TRBJ2-7; a weak D match, TRBD2 (6 bases). The CDR3 runs to 15 residues. Deletions cut 2 bases from V and 2 bases from J, with 14 bases between. Germline-derived CDR1 and CDR2 are SGDLS and YYNGEE. The CDR3 nucleotides are TGTGCCAGCAGCGTTAGTGGCGGGGAGACCTACGAGCAGTACTTC. Protein sequence: CASSVSGGETYEQYF. The full variable domain, with the rest looked up from reference TRBV9 and TRBJ2-7, is DSGVTQTPKHLITATGQRVTLRCSPRSGDLSVYWYQQSLDQGLQFLIQYYNGEERAKGNILERFSAQQFPDLHSELNLSSLELGDSALYFCASSVSGGETYEQYFGPGTRLTVT.

V gene TRBV19 combines with J gene TRBJ1-5; 8 positions match TRBD1. Trimming cost V 3 bases and J 2 bases; bases outside gene matches: 12. The germline V gene encodes CDR1 LNHDA and CDR2 SQIVND (reference sequence). This CDR3 spans 18 amino acids. The CDR3 DNA reads as TGTGCCAGTAGTATCAGGGGGCAGGGGGGATATGGCAATCAGCCCCAGCATTTT. Translated: CASSIRGQGGYGNQPQHF.

The chain uses TRBV6-2 or TRBV6-3 and TRBJ1-5; D remains ambiguous. Germline CDR1 reads MNHEY; CDR2 reads SVGEGT. The CDR3 has 14 residues. V gave up 3 bases and J gave up 6 bases, with 12 bases separating them. The CDR3 region is CASSYSGEGQPQHF. The CDR3 DNA reads as TGTGCCAGCAGTTATTCCGGGGAGGGTCAGCCCCAGCATTTT.

V is TRBV21-1 and J is TRBJ2-1; TRBD2, the table's D call, was not compared with the DNA. TRBV21-1 is shown as a pseudogene. This CDR3 spans 16 amino acids. In nucleotides, the CDR3 is TGTGCCAGCAGCAAAGTGGAGGGAGTGTCCTACAATGAGCAGTTCTTC. This translates into CASSKVEGVSYNEQFF.

The V and J genes are TRBV3-1 (or the pseudogene TRBV3-2) and TRBJ1-2, with TRBD1 matching over 7 bases. The germline gives CDR1 LGHDT, CDR2 YNNKEL (reference sequence). The CDR3 consists of 18 residues. With 1 base clipped from V and 0 bases from J, the junction kept 11 bases outside the gene matches. Here the CDR3 reads CASSQAGGQRVPNYGYTF. DNA of the CDR3: TGTGCCAGCAGCCAAGCCGGGGGACAGCGAGTCCCTAACTATGGCTACACCTTC.

The V gene is TRBV18, the J gene TRBJ2-7; D perhaps matches TRBD1 (6 bases). The germline V gene has CDR1 KGHSH and CDR2 LQKENI. The CDR3 sequence is 13 residues long. Trimming took 2 bases from V and 6 from J, leaving 11 bases between them. DNA for the CDR3: TGTGCCAGCTCACCAAATTGGGGGCCCGAGCAGTACTTC. It codes for CASSPNWGPEQYF.

This sequence joins TRBV9 and TRBJ2-1; D gene ambiguous. Germline CDR1 is SGDLS and CDR2 is YYNGEE. With 0 bases removed from V and 9 bases from J, the gap between germline ends came to 10 bases. The CDR3 runs to 13 residues. In DNA, the CDR3 is TGTGCCAGCAGCGTAGAATCCCGGAGTGAGCAGTTCTTC. Amino acids: CASSVESRSEQFF.